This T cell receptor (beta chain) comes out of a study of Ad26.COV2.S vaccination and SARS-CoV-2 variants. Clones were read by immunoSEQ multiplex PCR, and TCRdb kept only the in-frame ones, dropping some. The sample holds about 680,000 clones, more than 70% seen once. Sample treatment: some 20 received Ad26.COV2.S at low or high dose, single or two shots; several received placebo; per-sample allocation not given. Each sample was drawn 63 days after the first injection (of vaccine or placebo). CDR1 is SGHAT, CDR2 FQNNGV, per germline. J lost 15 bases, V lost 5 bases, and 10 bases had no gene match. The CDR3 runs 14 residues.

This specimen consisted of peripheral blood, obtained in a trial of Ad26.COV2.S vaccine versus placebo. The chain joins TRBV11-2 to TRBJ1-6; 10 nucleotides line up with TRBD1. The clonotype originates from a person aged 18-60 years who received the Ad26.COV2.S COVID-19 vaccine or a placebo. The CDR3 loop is CASSATDRGLGLHF. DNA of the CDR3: TGTGCCAGCAGCGCGACTGACAGGGGGCTAGGCCTCCACTTT. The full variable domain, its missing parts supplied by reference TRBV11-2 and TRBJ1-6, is EAGVAQSPRYKIIEKRQSVAFWCNPISGHATLYWYQQILGQGPKLLIQFQNNGVVDDSQLPKDRFSAERLKGVDSTLKIQPAKLEDSAVYLCASSATDRGLGLHFGNGTRLTVT.